This TCR beta chain was captured in a study of cytomegalovirus exposure and HLA in healthy donors. Study-wide results and limits: Across donors, sequencing depth was assumed by presence/absence analyses to be roughly uniform.

A multiplex PCR was run with 60 Vbeta primers and 13 Jbeta primers. Sequencing used immunoSEQ multiplex PCR; TCRdb keeps in-frame clones, though not all of them. The sample consists of 120,000 or so clones, roughly 75% of them appearing once. The CDR3 sequence is 17 residues long. V dropped 3 bases and J dropped 3; count of bases not matched to a gene: 6. Germline CDR1 and CDR2: LGHNA and YNFKEQ. In regard to this clone: Antigen: not known.

Healthy bone marrow donors made up the donor group. The chain has TRBV4-2 and TRBJ2-3; 13 bases match TRBD2. Specimen: PBMCs. This clonotype originated in a female donor in good health and CMV-seronegative. The CDR3 spells CASSQYSTSGRTDTQYF. The CDR3 bases are TGTGCCAGCAGCCAGTATTCGACTAGCGGGAGGACAGATACGCAGTATTTT.